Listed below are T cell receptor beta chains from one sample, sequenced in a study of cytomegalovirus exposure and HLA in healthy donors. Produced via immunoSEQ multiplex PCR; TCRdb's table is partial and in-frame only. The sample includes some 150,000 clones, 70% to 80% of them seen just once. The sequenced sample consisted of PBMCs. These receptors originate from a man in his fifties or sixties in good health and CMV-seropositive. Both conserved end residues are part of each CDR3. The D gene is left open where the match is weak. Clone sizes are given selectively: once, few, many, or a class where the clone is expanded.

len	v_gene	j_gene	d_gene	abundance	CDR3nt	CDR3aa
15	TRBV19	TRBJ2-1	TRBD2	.	TGTGCCAGTAGTGCAAGCGGGAGCTCCTACAATGAGCAGTTCTTC	CASSASGSSYNEQFF
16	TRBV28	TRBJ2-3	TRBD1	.	TGTGCCAGCCAAACCCCCGCAGGGGGCGAGGAAGATACGCAGTATTTT	CASQTPAGGEEDTQYF
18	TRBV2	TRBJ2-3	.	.	TGTGCCAGCAGTGAAGCCGCGGGAAGACCATTCGGGGCAGATACGCAGTATTTT	CASSEAAGRPFGADTQYF
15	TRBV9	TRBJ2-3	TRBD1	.	TGTGCCAGCAGCCCCCGGACAGGGAGCACAGATACGCAGTATTTT	CASSPRTGSTDTQYF
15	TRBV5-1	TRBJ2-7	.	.	TGCGCCAGCACCCCCGTGGGAGGGGGCTCCTACGAGCAGTACTTC	CASTPVGGGSYEQYF
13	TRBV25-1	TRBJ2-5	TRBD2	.	TGTGCCAGCACCCCTTGGGGGGGAGAGACCCAGTACTTC	CASTPWGGETQYF
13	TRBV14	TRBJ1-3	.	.	TGTGCCAGCAGCCAAGTACTAGGAAACACCATATATTTT	CASSQVLGNTIYF
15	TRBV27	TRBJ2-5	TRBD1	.	TGTGCCAGCACCCGAACAGGGGGAATCCAAGAGACCCAGTACTTC	CASTRTGGIQETQYF
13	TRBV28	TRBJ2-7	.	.	TGTGCCAGCAGACGCCCTGCGGGCTACGAGCAGTACTTC	CASRRPAGYEQYF
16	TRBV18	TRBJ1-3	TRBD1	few	TGTGCCAGCTCACTTCGGGCGACAGGGGATGGAAACACCATATATTTT	CASSLRATGDGNTIYF
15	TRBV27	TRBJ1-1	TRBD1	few	TGTGCCAGCAGTTTAAGACAGGGGATGAACACTGAAGCTTTCTTT	CASSLRQGMNTEAFF
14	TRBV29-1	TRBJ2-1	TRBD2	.	TGCAGCGCCGTTGTGGGACTATCCTACGATGAGCAGTTCTTC	CSAVVGLSYDEQFF
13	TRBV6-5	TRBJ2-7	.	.	TGTGCCAGCAGTTACGGGACTTTGAGCGAGCAGTACTTC	CASSYGTLSEQYF
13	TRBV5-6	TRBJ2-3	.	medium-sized	TGTGCCAGCAGCTTCGAGGATGGAGATACGCAGTATTTT	CASSFEDGDTQYF
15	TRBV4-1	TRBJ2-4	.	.	TGCGCCAGCAGCCAAGATCCGGACACGACAAACATTCAGTACTTC	CASSQDPDTTNIQYF
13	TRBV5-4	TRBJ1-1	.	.	TGTGCCAGCAGCTTGGACAGGAACACTGAAGCTTTCTTT	CASSLDRNTEAFF
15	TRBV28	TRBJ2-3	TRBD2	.	TGTGCCAGCAGTTTAACGCGGGAGCCGACAGATACGCAGTATTTT	CASSLTREPTDTQYF
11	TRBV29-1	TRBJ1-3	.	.	TGCAGCGTTGGGACTCGAAACACCATATATTTT	CSVGTRNTIYF
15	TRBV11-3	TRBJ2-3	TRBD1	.	TGTGCCAGCAGCTTAGGCGGACAGGGGGCAGATACGCAGTATTTT	CASSLGGQGADTQYF
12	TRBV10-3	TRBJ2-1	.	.	TGTGCCATCAGTGAATCCCAAAATGAGCAGTTCTTC	CAISESQNEQFF
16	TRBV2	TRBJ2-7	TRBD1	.	TGTGCCAGCAGGAAAACTCCGGGACAGGGGCCCAACGAGCAGTACTTC	CASRKTPGQGPNEQYF
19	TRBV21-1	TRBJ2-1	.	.	TGTGCCAGCAGCAAAGAGCGACTAGCGGGAGGGCCTTCGGGCAATGAGCAGTTCTTC	CASSKERLAGGPSGNEQFF
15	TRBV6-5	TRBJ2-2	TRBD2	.	TGTGCCAGCATCTCCGGGACTAGGGGCACCGGGGAGCTGTTTTTT	CASISGTRGTGELFF
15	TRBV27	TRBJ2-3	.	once	TGTGCCAGCAGTTTTGCTAGCGTTTCCACAGATACGCAGTATTTT	CASSFASVSTDTQYF
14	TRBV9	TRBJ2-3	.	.	TGTGCCAGCAGCGTTACGGGGGACACAGATACGCAGTATTTT	CASSVTGDTDTQYF
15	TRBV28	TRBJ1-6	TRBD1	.	TGTGCCAGCAGCCCAATGGGACAGGGTAATTCACCCCTCCACTTT	CASSPMGQGNSPLHF
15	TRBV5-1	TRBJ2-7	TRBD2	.	TGCGCCAGCAGCTTGGAGGGACTAGCGGCCTACGAGCAGTACTTC	CASSLEGLAAYEQYF
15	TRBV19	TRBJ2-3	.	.	TGTGCCAGTAGCCCGGGGAGACAAAGCACAGATACGCAGTATTTT	CASSPGRQSTDTQYF
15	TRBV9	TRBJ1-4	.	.	TGTGCCAGCAGCGCCCTCCCGGGGGAGGGTGAAAAACTGTTTTTT	CASSALPGEGEKLFF
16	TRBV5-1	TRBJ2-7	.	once	TGCGCCAGCAGCTTACTACCAAGGACAGAAGCCTACGAGCAGTACTTC	CASSLLPRTEAYEQYF
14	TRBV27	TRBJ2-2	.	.	TGTGCCAGCACCGACAGTACGAACACCGGGGAGCTGTTTTTT	CASTDSTNTGELFF
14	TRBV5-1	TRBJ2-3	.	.	TGCGCCAGCAAAAAGGAGGGAGGCGCAGATACGCAGTATTTT	CASKKEGGADTQYF
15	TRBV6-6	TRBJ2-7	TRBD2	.	TGTGCCAGCCTTGGGAGCGGGATAAAGGGCTACGAGCAGTACTTC	CASLGSGIKGYEQYF
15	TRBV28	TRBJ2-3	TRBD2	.	TGTGCCAGCAGTTTATGGACTAGCGGGAGGGATACGCAGTATTTT	CASSLWTSGRDTQYF
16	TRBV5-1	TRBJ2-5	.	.	TGCGCCAGCAGCTTGGGGAGGGGGCGCGACCAAGAGACCCAGTACTTC	CASSLGRGRDQETQYF
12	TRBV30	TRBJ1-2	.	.	TGTGCCTGGAGTGTGGAGCGCTATGGCTACACCTTC	CAWSVERYGYTF
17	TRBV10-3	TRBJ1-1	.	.	TGTGCCATCAGTGAGTCGCGTGGGCGAAAAAGTGGGACTGAAGCTTTCTTT	CAISESRGRKSGTEAFF
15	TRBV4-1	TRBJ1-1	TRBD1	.	TGCGCCAGCAGCACCCGGGACAGCGTCAACACTGAAGCTTTCTTT	CASSTRDSVNTEAFF
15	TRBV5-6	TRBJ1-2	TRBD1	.	TGTGCCAGCAGCTTGCCCGGGACAGGGAACTATGGCTACACCTTC	CASSLPGTGNYGYTF
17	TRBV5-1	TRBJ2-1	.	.	TGCGCCAGCAGCTTGGGGTGGACTATTCCATCCTACAATGAGCAGTTCTTC	CASSLGWTIPSYNEQFF
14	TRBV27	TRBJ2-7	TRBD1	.	TGTGCCAGCAGCTTAGGACAGGGGGGCTACGAGCAGTACTTC	CASSLGQGGYEQYF